The 27 T cell receptor beta chains reported below all come from one sample, sequenced in a study of blood T cell repertoires in COVID-19. The assay was immunoSEQ multiplex PCR, and TCRdb's table has in-frame clones only and misses some. Of around 200,000 clones listed, 88% are singletons. The sequenced material came from peripheral blood. Receptors were obtained from a man younger than 35 with active or convalescent COVID-19.

The genes are TRBV9 and TRBJ1-2, with 7 nucleotides matching TRBD1. Germline V gives CDR1 SGDLS, CDR2 YYNGEE. Unmatched junction bases numbered 5, after V lost 3 bases and J lost 0 bases. CDR3 length: 15 residues. The chain's CDR3 is CASSASTGSNYGYTF. The CDR3 nucleotides read TGTGCCAGCAGCGCTTCGACAGGGTCTAACTATGGCTACACCTTC. Looking up the rest from reference TRBV9 and TRBJ1-2 gives the full variable domain: DSGVTQTPKHLITATGQRVTLRCSPRSGDLSVYWYQQSLDQGLQFLIQYYNGEERAKGNILERFSAQQFPDLHSELNLSSLELGDSALYFCASSASTGSNYGYTFGSGTRLTVV.

The rearrangement uses TRBV12-5 and TRBJ1-1; 7 positions match TRBD1. The CDR3 contains 11 residues. Germline V gene lookup returns CDR1 LGHNT and CDR2 FRNRAP. J lost 10 bases, V lost 3 bases, and 2 bases had no gene match. Written as DNA, the CDR3 is TGTGCTAGTGGTTTCGACAGGGCAGCTTTCTTT. It yields the protein CASGFDRAAFF.

The chain joins TRBV30 to TRBJ1-1; the D gene is possibly TRBD1 (6 bases). In germline, CDR1 is GTSNPN, CDR2 SVGIG (reference sequence). V gave up 2 bases and J gave up 5 bases, with 12 bases separating them. This CDR3 spans 13 amino acids. CDR3 coding DNA: TGTGCCTGGAGTTTGACAGGTCTTACTGAAGCTTTCTTT. This gives the protein CAWSLTGLTEAFF.

The V call is TRBV29-1, the J call TRBJ2-7; TRBD2 aligns across 10 bases. The CDR3 is made up of 14 amino acids. With 6 bases clipped from V and 4 bases from J, the junction kept 9 bases outside the gene matches. Per the germline V gene, CDR1 is SQVTM and CDR2 is ANQGSEA. The CDR3 protein is CSVSTSGIVYEQYF. The CDR3 DNA reads as TGCAGCGTAAGCACTAGCGGGATCGTGTACGAGCAGTACTTC.

This chain uses TRBV7-8 with TRBJ1-2, with TRBD1 identical over 8 bases. There are 15 residues in the CDR3. Germline CDR1 reads SGHVS; CDR2 reads FQNEAQ. V dropped 1 base and J dropped 7; count of bases not matched to a gene: 8. The CDR3 reads CASSLDGQGAGGYTF. In DNA, the CDR3 is TGTGCCAGCAGCTTAGATGGTCAGGGGGCTGGTGGCTACACCTTC.

This clone was seen once. The gene calls are TRBV9 and TRBJ1-1, with TRBD1 identical over 9 bases. The CDR3 runs to 18 residues. V dropped 4 bases and J dropped 0; count of bases not matched to a gene: 13. CDR1 is SGDLS, CDR2 YYNGEE, per germline. DNA of the CDR3: TGTGCCAGCAGCTCCAGACAGGGGGAGTTATACCTGAACACTGAAGCTTTCTTT. Protein product: CASSSRQGELYLNTEAFF.

The CDR3 here is CASSPTGGEETQYF. CDR3 nucleotide sequence: TGTGCCAGCTCACCAACAGGGGGAGAAGAGACCCAGTACTTC. This rearrangement joins TRBV18 to TRBJ2-5, with TRBD1 matching 8 bases. With 2 bases clipped from V and 3 bases from J, the junction kept 2 bases outside the gene matches. The CDR3 totals 14 residues. The germline V gene encodes CDR1 KGHSH and CDR2 LQKENI.

The chain uses TRBV6-1 and TRBJ1-2, with TRBD1 matching over 11 bases. The CDR3 length is 18 residues. Per the germline V gene, CDR1 is MNHNS and CDR2 is SASEGT. J gave up 2 bases and V 4 bases, and 12 bases lay outside the gene matches. The CDR3 loop reads CASSGIRTGGSLNYGYTF. CDR3 sequence (DNA): TGTGCCAGCAGTGGAATTCGGACAGGGGGCTCCTTGAACTATGGCTACACCTTC.

This clone was recorded a few times. The genes are TRBV7-9 and TRBJ1-1; 10 bases line up with TRBD1. The trim removed 5 bases at V and 0 bases at J, leaving 3 bases unmatched. This CDR3 is 15 amino acids long. Germline values: CDR1 SEHNR, CDR2 FQNEAQ (reference sequence). In DNA form, the CDR3 reads TGTGCCAGCAGCCCGGGACAGGGGATGAACACTGAAGCTTTCTTT. Its translation: CASSPGQGMNTEAFF.

The chain recombines TRBV4-1 with TRBJ1-6; 8 positions agree with TRBD1. The junction had 10 bases not matched to a gene; V was cut back by 7 bases and J by 8 bases. The germline gives CDR1 MGHRA, CDR2 YSYEKL. This CDR3 contains 15 residues. CDR3 residues: CASTSGGAGYSPLHF. CDR3 bases: TGCGCCAGCACCTCAGGGGGCGCGGGTTATTCACCCCTCCACTTT.

The rearrangement uses TRBV6-5 and TRBJ2-7; 7 bases are a match to TRBD1. From germline, CDR1 is MNHEY and CDR2 SVGAGI. The CDR3 extends over 13 amino acids. V dropped 5 bases and J dropped 5; count of bases not matched to a gene: 6. The CDR3 spells CASSKQGWNEQYF. The CDR3 nucleotides are TGTGCCAGCAGTAAACAGGGGTGGAACGAGCAGTACTTC.

This clone was found a few times. J is TRBJ1-6 and V is TRBV5-6, with TRBD1 matching over 7 bases. This CDR3 comprises 15 residues. The ends lost 4 bases at V and 10 bases at J; junction bases unmatched: 11. Per the germline V gene, CDR1 is SGHDT and CDR2 is YYEEEE. This CDR3 reads CASSTRTGWGSPLHF. CDR3 bases: TGTGCCAGCAGCACTAGGACAGGTTGGGGGTCACCCCTCCACTTT.

The chain joins TRBV10-2 to TRBJ2-5, with TRBD2 identical over 9 bases. Germline lookup yields CDR1 WSHSY and CDR2 SAAADI. The CDR3 totals 14 residues. V gave up 6 bases and J gave up 1 base; unmatched junction bases: 3. CDR3: CASRASGVQETQYF. The CDR3 DNA is TGCGCCAGCAGAGCTAGCGGGGTCCAAGAGACCCAGTACTTC.

Here the CDR3 DNA reads TGTGCCAGCAGCGTAGAATGGAGGACCGGGGAGCTGTTTTTT. Protein: CASSVEWRTGELFF. This chain connects TRBV9 to TRBJ2-2, with D maybe TRBD2 (5 bases). CDR3 length: 14 residues. The V gene lost 0 bases and the J gene lost 5 bases, with 8 bases spanning the gap. Germline CDR1 reads SGDLS; CDR2 reads YYNGEE.

The rearrangement uses TRBV3-1 (or the pseudogene TRBV3-2) and TRBJ1-4; D unclear. Germline-derived CDR1 and CDR2 are LGHDT and YNNKEL (reference sequence). The CDR3 totals 15 residues. Trimming stripped 0 bases from V and 5 bases from J, with 10 bases between. CDR3 in amino acids: CASSQDLGANEKLFF. The DNA of the CDR3 is TGTGCCAGCAGCCAAGATTTAGGAGCCAATGAAAAACTGTTTTTT.

The chain employs TRBV7-7 and TRBJ2-7; 10 nucleotides line up with TRBD1. This CDR3 spans 13 amino acids. V lost 5 bases to trimming and J lost 5 bases; unmatched junction nucleotides: 3. Germline CDR1 reads SSHAT; CDR2 reads FNYEAQ (reference sequence). DNA of the CDR3: TGTGCCAGCAGCAGGGGACAGGGGAACGAGCAGTACTTC. This sequence encodes CASSRGQGNEQYF.

V usage is TRBV12-3 or TRBV12-4 and J usage is TRBJ2-5, with 10 bases that match TRBD1. The CDR3 runs to 13 residues. The trim removed 6 bases at V and 5 bases at J, leaving 3 bases unmatched. This chain's CDR3 is CASRMTGGETQYF. For the CDR3, the DNA is TGTGCCAGCAGGATGACAGGGGGCGAGACCCAGTACTTC.

The V gene is TRBV6-1, the J gene TRBJ1-6; D unresolved. This CDR3 region has 15 residues. CDR1 is MNHNS and CDR2 is SASEGT in the germline V gene. V lost 1 base and J 4 bases, leaving 8 bases between the germline ends. DNA for the CDR3: TGTGCCAGCAGTGAAGGTCACAGTTATAATTCACCCCTCCACTTT. Translated, it gives CASSEGHSYNSPLHF.

The gene calls are TRBV14 and TRBJ2-7, with TRBD2 as a possible D gene (6 bases). The CDR3 extends over 17 amino acids. V was shortened by 4 bases and J by 0 bases, with 19 bases between the two germline ends. Germline CDR1 SGHDN, CDR2 FVKESK. CDR3 coding DNA: TGTGCCAGCAGCCCTTCTCTCGGGCGGGGTAGCTCCTACGAGCAGTACTTC. Protein sequence: CASSPSLGRGSSYEQYF.

V gene TRBV7-2 combines with J gene TRBJ2-1; 12 bases map to TRBD2. Germline lookup yields CDR1 SGHTA and CDR2 FQGNSA. The CDR3 runs 15 residues. The trim removed 6 bases at V and 6 bases at J, leaving 6 bases unmatched. The CDR3 here is CASRKTSGSLNEQFF. The CDR3 DNA reads as TGTGCCAGCAGAAAGACTAGCGGGAGCCTCAATGAGCAGTTCTTC.

The chain joins TRBV3-1 (or the pseudogene TRBV3-2) to TRBJ1-2; TRBD1 might be the D (6 bases). V lost 0 bases and J 3 bases, leaving 17 bases between the germline ends. From germline, CDR1 is LGHDT and CDR2 YNNKEL (reference sequence). This CDR3 has 17 residues. The CDR3 coding sequence is TGTGCCAGCAGCCAAGAGGCAGGGGCCCACAGTTACTATGGCTACACCTTC. It codes for CASSQEAGAHSYYGYTF.

The chain recombines TRBV5-1 with TRBJ2-7, with D possibly being TRBD2 (7 bases). This CDR3 has 14 amino acids. Germline V lookup: CDR1 SGHRS, CDR2 YFSETQ. Trimming pared 4 bases from V and 2 bases from J, leaving 13 bases between. CDR3 sequence (DNA): TGCGCCAGCAGCCTGGGGGCGGGAGCCTACGAGCAGTACTTC. Its protein product is CASSLGAGAYEQYF.

The chain combines TRBV28 with TRBJ1-1; TRBD1 aligns across 7 bases. The germline gives CDR1 MDHEN, CDR2 SYDVKM. This CDR3 is built from 13 residues. V gave up 7 bases and J gave up 4 bases; unmatched junction bases: 6. The CDR3 DNA sequence: TGTGCCAGCATAGGGGCAGGGGGCACTGAAGCTTTCTTT. It is translated as CASIGAGGTEAFF. The full variable domain, with the rest looked up from reference TRBV28 and TRBJ1-1, is DVKVTQSSRYLVKRTGEKVFLECVQDMDHENMFWYRQDPGLGLRLIYFSYDVKMKEKGDIPEGYSVSREKKERFSLILESASTNQTSMYLCASIGAGGTEAFFGQGTRLTVV.

The chain has TRBV5-5 and TRBJ1-1, with D uncertain. Trimming left V 4 bases short and J 8 bases short, with 15 bases between. The CDR3 runs 13 residues. Looked up from germline, CDR1 is SGHKS and CDR2 is YYEKEE (reference sequence). CDR3 residues: CASSTSGSWEAFF. The CDR3 nucleotides read TGTGCCAGCAGCACTAGCGGGTCGTGGGAAGCTTTCTTT.

The rearrangement links TRBV10-3 to TRBJ1-2; a possible D gene is TRBD1 (5 bases). CDR3 length: 13 residues. The ends were cut back, 5 bases at V and 8 bases at J, with 15 bases in the middle. Germline lookup yields CDR1 ENHRY and CDR2 SYGVKD. CDR3 bases: TGTGCCATCAGTCGGGACCCTGGAGGGGGCTACACCTTC. It is translated as CAISRDPGGGYTF.

The chain uses TRBV5-1 and TRBJ2-3; 13 positions match TRBD2. This CDR3 region has 19 residues. Germline V lookup: CDR1 SGHRS, CDR2 YFSETQ. Trimming removed 0 bases from V and 0 bases from J; junction bases left unmatched: 7. The CDR3 coding sequence is TGCGCCAGCAGCTTGGAACCGGGACTAGCGGGGCCTAGCACAGATACGCAGTATTTT. Its protein is CASSLEPGLAGPSTDTQYF.

The rearrangement links TRBV5-1 to TRBJ1-1, with no clear D. This CDR3 has 12 residues. Trimming took 5 bases from V and 1 from J, leaving 6 bases between them. Germline CDR1 is SGHRS and CDR2 is YFSETQ. The CDR3 is CASRNTNTEAFF. Written as DNA, the CDR3 is TGCGCCAGCAGGAACACGAACACTGAAGCTTTCTTT.